This TCR beta chain appears in the sequencing data of a study of T cell responses to AZD1222 COVID-19 vaccine. General observations from the study: Most donors were white British, females outnumbered males, and clonal diversity was possibly underestimated. Spike-specific TCR breadth rose after two AZD1222 doses, and depth rose as well.

A word on this clone: Its antigen is unknown.

V gave up 3 bases and J gave up 1 base; unmatched junction bases: 4. The V gene's germline CDR1 is MNHNS and CDR2 SASEGT. The CDR3 extends over 15 amino acids. Sequencing used immunoSEQ multiplex PCR; TCRdb keeps in-frame clones, though not all of them. Among about 260,000 clones listed, approximately 95% were seen once. Sample: peripheral blood, taken on day 0 of AZD1222 vaccination. The sequence was collected from an adult in good health. V and J are TRBV6-1 and TRBJ1-1, with TRBD1 matching 8 bases. CDR3 sequence: CASSENRGGNTEAFF. CDR3 bases: TGTGCCAGCAGTGAGAACAGGGGGGGGAACACTGAAGCTTTCTTT.